The following is a TCR beta chain sequence with its context. Its antigen is undetermined. The sample is drawn from a study of cytomegalovirus exposure and HLA in healthy donors. Study-level information: Researchers previously reported finding more than 100 million unique TCR beta sequences from around 200 million T cells.

General study findings and limits: There were 150 or so TCR beta chains listed as cytomegalovirus-associated. Some public TCRs appeared in many individuals, while most sequences were rare.

The PCR made use of 60 Vbeta and 13 Jbeta primers. TCRdb's table, derived via immunoSEQ multiplex PCR, lists solely in-frame clones and lacks some. This sample has about 160,000 clones, with 65% to 85% found just once. The CDR3 extends over 14 amino acids. Germline lookup yields CDR1 SGHTA and CDR2 FQGNSA. V lost 5 bases to trimming and J lost 8 bases; unmatched junction nucleotides: 11. V usage is TRBV7-2 and J usage is TRBJ1-2, with 7 positions matching TRBD1. Sequences were obtained from PBMCs. The origin of this receptor is a male donor in good health and CMV-seropositive. The CDR3 region is CASSTQTGEFGYTF. CDR3 DNA sequence: TGTGCCAGCAGCACCCAAACAGGGGAGTTCGGCTACACCTTC.